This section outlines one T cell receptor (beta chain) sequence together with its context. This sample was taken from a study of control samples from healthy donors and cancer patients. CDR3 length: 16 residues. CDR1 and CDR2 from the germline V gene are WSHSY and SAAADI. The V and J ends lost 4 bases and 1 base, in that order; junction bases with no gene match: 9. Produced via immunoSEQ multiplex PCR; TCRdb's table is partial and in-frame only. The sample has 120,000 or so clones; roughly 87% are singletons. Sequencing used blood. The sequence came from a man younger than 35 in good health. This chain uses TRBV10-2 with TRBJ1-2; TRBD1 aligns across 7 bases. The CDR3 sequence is CASSGQGSLRNYGYTF. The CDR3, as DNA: TGCGCCAGCAGTGGACAGGGAAGCCTTCGTAACTATGGCTACACCTTC.